This TCR beta chain derives from a study of a mutant IDH1 vaccine in newly diagnosed glioma. About the study: Onset of vaccination occurred 4-6 weeks following radiotherapy alone, or with temozolomide cycles. Radiotherapy, temozolomide, or both had been given previously, and both were given to most.

Data came from immunoSEQ multiplex PCR; TCRdb stores just in-frame clones and leaves some out. This table holds roughly 72,000 clones, 75% to 95% found once. The CDR3 has 14 amino acids. V lost 2 bases and J 0 bases, leaving 4 bases between the germline ends. Per germline, CDR1 MDHEN and CDR2 SYDVKM. Regarding this clone: Its antigen is still unknown.

Time point defined: week 5, during vaccination. A 20-mer mutant IDH1 peptide at 300 ug was injected subcutaneously with topical imiquimod. This TCR derives from a woman between 50 and 59 years old with glioma. The material sequenced was PBMCs, taken from a glioma patient whose treatment included an IDH1 peptide vaccine. This rearrangement joins TRBV28 to TRBJ2-2, with D hard to call. CDR3 region: CASSLPANTGELFF. The CDR3 DNA reads as TGTGCCAGCAGTTTACCCGCGAACACCGGGGAGCTGTTTTTT. Supplemented by reference TRBV28 and TRBJ2-2, the full variable domain reads DVKVTQSSRYLVKRTGEKVFLECVQDMDHENMFWYRQDPGLGLRLIYFSYDVKMKEKGDIPEGYSVSREKKERFSLILESASTNQTSMYLCASSLPANTGELFFGEGSRLTVL.